A selection of T cell receptor beta chains follows, all from one sample in a study of blood T cell repertoires in COVID-19. Assay: immunoSEQ multiplex PCR; the TCRdb copy retains only in-frame clones and omits some. The sample holds about 68,000 clones, less than 95% seen once. Sequencing was done on a sample of peripheral blood. These TCRs come from a man aged 45 to 65 with COVID-19, enrolled during active disease. CDR3s include the opening cysteine and the closing phenylalanine or tryptophan. D genes are given only for firm matches. Where a row states a size, it is once, few, many or the class of an expanded clone; other rows omit it.

j_call clone_size v_call d_call cdr3_aa cdr3_nt
TRBJ2-7 - TRBV27 TRBD2 CASSPTSSGRRYEQYF TGTGCCAGCAGTCCAACCTCAAGCGGGAGGCGCTACGAGCAGTACTTC
TRBJ2-3 - TRBV2 TRBD2 CASTLRLAGGDTQYF TGTGCCAGCACCCTCCGCCTAGCGGGAGGGGATACGCAGTATTTT
TRBJ2-2 - TRBV6-5 TRBD1 CASNKQGDTGELFF TGTGCCAGCAACAAACAGGGGGACACCGGGGAGCTGTTTTTT
TRBJ2-3 - TRBV2 - CANQLDSNTDTQYF TGTGCCAACCAACTGGACAGCAATACAGATACGCAGTATTTT
TRBJ1-4 - TRBV4-1 - CASSLKGRRGMDEKLFF TGCGCCAGCAGCCTTAAGGGCCGTCGGGGTATGGATGAAAAACTGTTTTTT
TRBJ1-2 - TRBV29-1 TRBD1 CSVLGQGALNYGYTF TGCAGCGTCCTCGGACAGGGGGCGCTCAACTATGGCTACACCTTC
TRBJ1-1 once TRBV7-9 - CASSQSGLAEAFF TGTGCCAGCAGCCAATCAGGGTTGGCTGAAGCTTTCTTT
TRBJ2-5 - TRBV9 - CASSVGRTSQETQYF TGTGCCAGCAGCGTAGGGAGGACTTCTCAAGAGACCCAGTACTTC
TRBJ2-2 - TRBV10-3 - CAITSNRVNTGELFF TGTGCCATCACCTCGAACAGGGTGAACACCGGGGAGCTGTTTTTT
TRBJ2-1 - TRBV2 - CASSLEDNEQFF TGTGCCAGCAGTCTCGAGGACAATGAGCAGTTCTTC
TRBJ2-6 - TRBV9 TRBD2 CASTLSSGGSGANVLTF TGTGCCAGCACCTTGTCTAGCGGGGGCTCTGGGGCCAACGTCCTGACTTTC
TRBJ2-3 - TRBV4-2 TRBD2 CASSQGASGRYTDTQYF TGTGCCAGCAGCCAAGGGGCTAGCGGGCGGTACACAGATACGCAGTATTTT
TRBJ2-7 - TRBV7-2 TRBD2 CASSRTSASYEQYF TGTGCCAGCAGCCGGACTAGCGCATCCTACGAGCAGTACTTC
TRBJ2-3 - TRBV6-1 TRBD2 CASSELAGADTQYF TGTGCCAGCAGTGAACTAGCGGGAGCAGATACGCAGTATTTT
TRBJ2-5 - TRBV2 - CAINAAGTQYF TGTGCCATCAACGCAGCAGGGACCCAGTACTTC
TRBJ2-1 - TRBV6-5 - CASSYGAQGPNEQFF TGTGCCAGCAGTTACGGGGCCCAGGGCCCCAATGAGCAGTTCTTC
TRBJ2-7 - TRBV7-2 TRBD1 CASALRDSLSYEQYF TGTGCCAGTGCGTTACGGGACAGCCTCTCCTACGAGCAGTACTTC
TRBJ2-5 - TRBV5-1 TRBD2 CASSLTLAGLGETQYF TGCGCCAGCAGCTTAACACTAGCGGGATTGGGGGAGACCCAGTACTTC
TRBJ1-2 - TRBV4-3 - CASSQGDRNYGYTF TGCGCCAGCAGCCAAGGTGACAGGAACTATGGCTACACCTTC
TRBJ1-2 - TRBV11-2 - CASSSGVVGYTF TGTGCCAGCAGCTCGGGTGTAGTCGGCTACACCTTC
TRBJ2-5 - TRBV7-9 TRBD1 CASSRTGQETQYF TGTGCCAGCAGCCGGACAGGACAAGAGACCCAGTACTTC
TRBJ2-7 - TRBV9 - CASSSPGSYEQYF TGTGCCAGCAGCTCGCCCGGGAGTTACGAGCAGTACTTC
TRBJ1-5 - TRBV18 - CASSSGADQPQHF TGTGCCAGCTCAAGTGGGGCGGACCAGCCCCAGCATTTT
TRBJ1-1 - TRBV5-1 - CASSLRTQGNTEAFF TGCGCCAGCAGCTTGAGGACACAGGGAAACACTGAAGCTTTCTTT
TRBJ2-7 - TRBV11-1 TRBD1 CASSSTGGSYEQYF TGTGCCAGCAGCTCGACAGGGGGTTCCTACGAGCAGTACTTC
TRBJ2-7 - TRBV15 - CATSLQGRDEQYF TGTGCCACCAGCTTACAGGGAAGGGACGAGCAGTACTTC
TRBJ1-2 - TRBV5-1 - CASSLERTFGNGYTF TGCGCCAGCAGCTTGGAACGGACCTTCGGGAATGGCTACACCTTC
TRBJ2-2 - TRBV7-9 TRBD1 CASSLRQGLGTGELFF TGTGCCAGCAGCCTAAGACAGGGCCTGGGGACCGGGGAGCTGTTTTTT
TRBJ2-1 few TRBV7-3 TRBD2 CASSPLAGGPAYGEQFF TGTGCCAGCAGCCCACTAGCGGGAGGGCCCGCTTATGGTGAGCAGTTCTTC
TRBJ2-5 - TRBV4-3 - CASSRRYGPREETQYF TGCGCCAGCAGCAGACGTTATGGGCCCAGAGAAGAGACCCAGTACTTC
TRBJ1-2 - TRBV10-1 - CASSEQTSMGYTF TGCGCCAGCAGTGAGCAGACAAGTATGGGCTACACCTTC
TRBJ1-1 - TRBV5-1 - CASSWGGLEGAFF TGCGCCAGCAGCTGGGGGGGACTGGAGGGAGCTTTCTTT